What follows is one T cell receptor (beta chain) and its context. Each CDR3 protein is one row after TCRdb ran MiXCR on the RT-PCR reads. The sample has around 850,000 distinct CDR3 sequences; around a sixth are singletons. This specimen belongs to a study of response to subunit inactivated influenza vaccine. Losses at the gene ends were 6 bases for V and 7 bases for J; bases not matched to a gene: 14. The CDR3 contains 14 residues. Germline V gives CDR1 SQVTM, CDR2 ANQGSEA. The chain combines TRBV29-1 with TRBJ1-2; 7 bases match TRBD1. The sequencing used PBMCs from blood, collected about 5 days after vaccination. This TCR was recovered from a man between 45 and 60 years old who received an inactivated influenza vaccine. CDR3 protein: CSVEHRDRVVGYTF. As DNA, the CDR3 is TGCAGCGTGGAGCATCGAGACAGGGTTGTTGGCTACACCTTC.